This is a list of T cell receptor beta chains from one sample in a study of CD8+CD57+ T cells in acquired aplastic anemia. One entry per CDR3 protein results from TCRdb running MiXCR on the reads. The sample holds 150,000 to 200,000 distinct CDR3 sequences, roughly 64% seen once. Sequencing was done on a sample of sorted CD4+, CD8+, or CD8+CD57+ T cells (not recorded which) from PBMCs. The receptors derive from a human donor with severe aplastic anemia or a healthy control (not recorded which). Each CDR3 is given with its conserved first and last residue. The order of the fields is CDR3 protein, V gene.

CASSEGVGRETNVLTF,TRBV2
CATSDPSGTGGEQFF,TRBV24-1
CASSISGTSGYEQYF,TRBV19
CASSPTRGANIQYF,TRBV19
CASTSHGGFYEQYF,TRBV11-3
CASSQGGNSPLHF,TRBV4-3
CASSLTGVEDSPLHF,TRBV7-9
CASRQRTGQREQYF,TRBV7-3
CASSLGGGAGGYTF,TRBV7-8
CASSQTGTVGYEQYF,TRBV14